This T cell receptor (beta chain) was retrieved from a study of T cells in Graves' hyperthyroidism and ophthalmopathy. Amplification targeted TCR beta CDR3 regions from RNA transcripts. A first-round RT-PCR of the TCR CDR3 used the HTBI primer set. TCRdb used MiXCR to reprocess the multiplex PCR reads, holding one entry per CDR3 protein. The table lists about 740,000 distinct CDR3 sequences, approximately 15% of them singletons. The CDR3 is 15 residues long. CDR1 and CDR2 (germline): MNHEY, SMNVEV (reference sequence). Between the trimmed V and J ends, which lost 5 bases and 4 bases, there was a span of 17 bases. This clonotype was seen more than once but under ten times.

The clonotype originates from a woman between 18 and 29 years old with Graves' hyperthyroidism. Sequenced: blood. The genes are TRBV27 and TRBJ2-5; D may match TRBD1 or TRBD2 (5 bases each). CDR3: CASSPHPGTSETQYF. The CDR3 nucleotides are TGTGCCAGCAGTCCCCACCCAGGGACGTCAGAGACCCAGTACTTC.